The sequence of this TCR beta chain was determined in a study of CD8 T cells in ankylosing spondylitis. Germline V CDR1 and CDR2: MNHEY, SMNVEV (reference sequence). CDR3 length: 16 amino acids. V was clipped by 5 bases and J by 2 bases, with 17 bases between them. Notes on this clonotype: Antigen specificity is unknown.

Study-wide findings and caveats: Within ankylosing spondylitis blood, a TCR beta motif made up of eight highly homologous variants appeared to be characteristic.

From the 5' RACE reads, TCRdb called clonotypes with MiXCR, one entry per CDR3 protein. This table holds hundreds of thousands of distinct CDR3 sequences, around 32% found once. The sequencing input was blood, either unsorted or a sorted T cell fraction (not recorded which). This receptor was obtained from a male donor with ankylosing spondylitis or in good health (not recorded which). This chain joins TRBV27 and TRBJ2-3, with unresolved D. CDR3: CASSLGPWSTTDTQYF. For the CDR3, the DNA is TGTGCCAGCAGTCTCGGGCCATGGTCCACCACAGATACGCAGTATTTT.